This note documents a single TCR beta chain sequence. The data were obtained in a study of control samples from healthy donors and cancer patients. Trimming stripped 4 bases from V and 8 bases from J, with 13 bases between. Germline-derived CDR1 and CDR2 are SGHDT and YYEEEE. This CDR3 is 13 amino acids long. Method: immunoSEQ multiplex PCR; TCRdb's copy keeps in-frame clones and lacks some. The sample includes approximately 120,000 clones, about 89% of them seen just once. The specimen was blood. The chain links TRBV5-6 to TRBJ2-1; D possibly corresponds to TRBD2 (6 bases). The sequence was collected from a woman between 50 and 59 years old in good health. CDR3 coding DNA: TGTGCCAGCAGCGTGGGACTCCACCATGAGCAGTTCTTC. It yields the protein CASSVGLHHEQFF.